The clone carrying this T cell receptor beta chain was seen repeatedly, ten times or more. No antigen is known for it. This specimen comes from a study of regulatory T cells in long-lasting Graves disease. Regarding the study as a whole: Persistent disease showed a preference for TRBV28, TRBJ1-2 and TRBJ2-5.

Time point here: newly diagnosed GD, antithyroid drugs for less than 3 months. The TCR library was prepared using RNA isolated from PBMCs. The CDR3 has 16 residues. Deletions cut 2 bases from V and 0 bases from J, with 11 bases between. The germline CDR1 and CDR2 sequences are SEHNR and FQNEAQ (reference sequence). The TCR beta library used iRepertoire HTBI primers with Arm-PCR amplification of CDR3. TCRdb passed the multiplex PCR reads through MiXCR, listing each CDR3 protein once. The table lists 530,000 or so distinct CDR3 sequences, about 16% of them singletons. The data were also submitted as part of a second study, on T cells in Graves' hyperthyroidism and ophthalmopathy. As that study records: Those with hyperthyroidism were 18 to 65 years old, newly diagnosed, and ill for under 2 months. Any patient presenting with uncontrolled infection, other autoimmune disease, pregnancy or lactation was left out. Ophthalmopathy, as predicted by the model, came a median 6.5 months after the prediction.

The sequence was obtained from a man between 18 and 29 years old with Graves disease. The chain joins TRBV7-9 to TRBJ2-1; D is unresolved. Sample: peripheral blood mononuclear cells (PBMCs), taken at new diagnosis, from a patient treated with antithyroid drugs. CDR3 nucleotides: TGTGCCAGCAGCTTACTCTGGGCGAGCTCCTACAATGAGCAGTTCTTC. Translated, it gives CASSLLWASSYNEQFF.